This T cell receptor (beta chain) was sequenced during a study of CD8+CD57+ T cells in acquired aplastic anemia (dated by TCRdb to 2017 to 2018). Background on the whole study: Extracted DNA from sorted CD4+ and CD8+ cells averaged approximately 3 ug, ranging from roughly 0.17 to 27.4 ug. CD8+CD57+ expansion was defined as a frequency above the mean frequency observed in healthy subjects. The full study reports these points: Roughly 29 CD8+ CDR3 sequences were shared between patients and controls but appeared highly expressed in patients and within their immunodominant clones. CD8+ Simpson's diversity did not differ significantly between patients and healthy controls (P=0.060).

Patients chosen for sequencing had shown expansion of CD8+CD57+ cells by flow cytometry. Every patient had severe acquired aplastic anemia, diagnosed using the International Study of Aplastic Anemia and Agranulocytosis and Camitta criteria. No therapy had been received by the patients at the time of blood sampling. TCR repertoires of sorted CD4+ and CD8+ blood T cells from severe aplastic anemia patients and healthy subjects were deep-sequenced in the study. Patients were enrolled under clinicaltrials.gov protocols 00001620, 01623167, 00001397, 00071045, 00081523 and 00961064 in the USA. Ficoll-Paque density gradient centrifugation was used to isolate peripheral blood mononuclear cells. Before DNA extraction, CD4+ and CD8+ T cells were sorted by FACS or by magnetic beads. CDR3 length: 15 amino acids, cysteine to phenylalanine. The only DNA kept is the CDR3, 45 bases in frame from the first base. From the germline V gene (reference sequence), CDR1 is SEHNR and CDR2 is FQNEAQ.

Concerning this clonotype itself: It has no known antigen specificity. No clone much larger than this one lies a single base away; base qualities are absent.

Genomic DNA was used as template for profiling of TCR beta VDJ combinations and CDR3 sequences. An Illumina HiSeq 2000 was the platform used for TCR repertoire sequencing. The paper's processing steps were these. Repertoire assessment relied on Simpson's diversity index, CDR3 size and DJ length profiles, and TRBV/TRBJ rearrangement plots. The immunodominant clone was defined as the most abundant DNA sequence in deep sequencing data. CDR3 amino acid sequences were checked for sharing between subjects and were compared against published repertoires and the VDJdb database. TCRdb reran the public reads through fastp at Q25 and MiXCR, keeping productive beta chains. Entries that share a CDR3 protein sequence are merged under the most common genes and DNA. TCRdb, not the original authors, processed these V and J calls. This sample holds roughly 250,000 distinct CDR3 sequences; around 82% were observed only once. Together, the top ten hold 40% to 50% of the sample.

The chain joins TRBV7-9 to TRBJ2-3; no D gene is confidently identified. TRBJ2-4 matches the DNA end more closely, so the J call is doubtful. The source material was sorted CD4+, CD8+, or CD8+CD57+ T cells (not recorded which) from PBMCs. The origin of this receptor is a human donor with aplastic anemia. The CDR3 region: CASSLSTPEAFFQYF. The nucleotide sequence reads as follows: TGTGCCAGCAGCTTAAGCACACCTGAAGCTTTCTTTCAGTACTTC.